The 21 T cell receptor beta chains reported below all come from one sample, sequenced in a study of identical twins. TCRdb ran MiXCR on the 5' RACE reads and lists one entry per CDR3 protein. Among some 760,000 distinct CDR3 sequences listed, 18% were seen once. These data also featured in a second study, about T cells expressing NK-cell markers.

The sequenced sample was PBMCs. The receptor set was obtained from a woman aged 18-29 years in good health.

This clonotype was seen a few times. V and J are TRBV10-3 and TRBJ2-1; D possibly corresponds to TRBD2 (6 bases). Germline values: CDR1 ENHRY, CDR2 SYGVKD. The ends were cut back, 3 bases at V and 7 bases at J, with 13 bases in the middle. This CDR3 spans 14 amino acids. DNA for the CDR3: TGTGCCATCAGTGAACTCCTAGCGAGTAATGAGCAGTTCTTC. This encodes CAISELLASNEQFF.

This clonotype has only a few counts. Given a much more abundant clone one base away, this may be a read error. J is TRBJ2-3 and V is TRBV20-1, with 7 bases matching TRBD1. The CDR3 runs to 13 residues. Germline CDR1 is DFQATT and CDR2 is SNEGSKA (reference sequence). The V gene end was trimmed by 4 bases and the J gene end by 1 base; junction bases not matched to a gene: 2. As DNA, the CDR3 is TGCAGTGCTATGGGACAGCGCACAGATACGCAGTATTTT. Its translation is CSAMGQRTDTQYF.

This clonotype turned up a few times. The chain links TRBV9 to TRBJ2-2; TRBD1 matches 8 bases. The CDR3 totals 16 residues. V dropped 2 bases and J dropped 3; count of bases not matched to a gene: 6. Germline CDR1 and CDR2: SGDLS and YYNGEE. CDR3 region: CASSVTDRGYTGELFF. The CDR3 region has the DNA TGTGCCAGCAGCGTCACTGACAGGGGTTACACCGGGGAGCTGTTTTTT.

Only a few counts were recorded for this clonotype. The chain is built from TRBV6-5 and TRBJ2-3, with TRBD2 identical over 8 bases. J lost 2 bases, V lost 2 bases, and 6 bases had no gene match. The CDR3 runs 16 residues. The germline CDR1 and CDR2 sequences are MNHEY and SVGAGI. CDR3 protein: CASSYGREEPTDTQYF. The CDR3 DNA reads as TGTGCCAGCAGTTACGGGCGGGAGGAACCCACAGATACGCAGTATTTT.

The rearrangement uses TRBV29-1 and TRBJ2-7, with D perhaps matching TRBD1 or TRBD2 (6 bases each). The CDR3 runs 12 residues. Trimming took off 4 bases at V and 5 bases at J, with 12 bases between the two ends. From germline, CDR1 is SQVTM and CDR2 ANQGSEA. This chain's CDR3 is CSVVGGGNEQYF. CDR3 in DNA: TGCAGCGTTGTGGGGGGCGGAAACGAGCAGTACTTC.

The chain combines TRBV15 with TRBJ1-2, with 8 bases lining up with TRBD1. Losses at the gene ends were 7 bases for V and 8 bases for J; bases not matched to a gene: 6. Germline V lookup: CDR1 LNHNV, CDR2 YYDKDF (reference sequence). The CDR3 loop spans 12 amino acids. The CDR3 nucleotides are TGTGCCACCACCGACAGGGGTTCCGGCTACACCTTC. This gives the protein CATTDRGSGYTF. Together with reference TRBV15 and TRBJ1-2, the CDR3 gives the full variable domain: DAMVIQNPRYQVTQFGKPVTLSCSQTLNHNVMYWYQQKSSQAPKLLFHYYDKDFNNEADTPDNFQSRRPNTSFCFLDIRSPGLGDTAMYLCATTDRGSGYTFGSGTRLTVV.

CDR3 region: CASSLTVPFQDIQYF. CDR3 nucleotides: TGCGCCAGCAGCTTGACCGTACCCTTTCAAGACATTCAGTACTTC. The V gene is TRBV5-1, the J gene TRBJ2-4; D unclear. Germline V CDR1 and CDR2: SGHRS, YFSETQ. CDR3 length: 15 amino acids. V was trimmed by 1 base and J by 8 bases, leaving 16 bases between them.

The table lists this clonotype with a few counts. The chain carries TRBV20-1 and TRBJ1-1; D may be TRBD1 (6 bases). Trimming shortened V by 5 bases and J by 3 bases, and 10 bases separated the two germline ends. CDR3 size: 12 residues. Germline lookup yields CDR1 DFQATT and CDR2 SNEGSKA (reference sequence). The DNA for the CDR3 is TGCAGTGCTGACAGGAGGGACACTGAAGCTTTCTTT. Amino acid sequence: CSADRRDTEAFF.

Worth noting for this clonotype: At one of its ends the junction is not consistent with the germline gene, which may arise from a read error. CDR3 sequence: CASSPGQGEFF. The CDR3 nucleotides read TGTGCCAGCTCACCTGGACAGGGGGAGTTTTTT. The rearrangement links TRBV18 to TRBJ1-1; 10 bases agree with TRBD1. The CDR3 has 11 residues. Looked up from germline, CDR1 is KGHSH and CDR2 is LQKENI.

This chain uses TRBV9 with TRBJ2-1; 13 positions match TRBD2. CDR1 is SGDLS and CDR2 is YYNGEE in the germline V gene. V dropped 3 bases and J dropped 6; count of bases not matched to a gene: 9. The CDR3 is made up of 17 amino acids. CDR3 in DNA: TGTGCCAGCAGCGCAACTAGCGGGGGGGCTGTAGTCAATGAGCAGTTCTTC. Protein sequence: CASSATSGGAVVNEQFF.

This clonotype was detected a few times. The V call is TRBV20-1, the J call TRBJ2-7; D possibly corresponds to TRBD1 (5 bases). The length of the CDR3 is 11 residues. V shed 0 bases and J shed 8 bases, with 8 bases lying between them. Germline V CDR1 and CDR2: DFQATT, SNEGSKA (reference sequence). The DNA for the CDR3 is TGCAGTGCTAGAGATCTGGACAAGCAGTACTTC. As protein: CSARDLDKQYF.

Notes on this clonotype: Compared with germline, one end of the junction differs, possibly owing to a read error. The chain combines TRBV5-5 with TRBJ1-1; D gene uncertain. This CDR3 contains 11 residues. Germline values: CDR1 SGHKS, CDR2 YYEKEE (reference sequence). CDR3: CASSWNAEAFF. CDR3 DNA sequence: TGTGCCAGCAGCTGGAACGCTGAAGCTTTCTTT.

The rearrangement links TRBV20-1 to TRBJ2-3, with D perhaps TRBD2 (5 bases). Germline CDR1 DFQATT, CDR2 SNEGSKA (reference sequence). The V gene lost 6 bases and the J gene lost 4 bases, with 20 bases spanning the gap. This CDR3 has 15 residues. CDR3 region: CSALTLTGSPDTQYF. CDR3 bases: TGCAGTGCCCTTACTCTTACGGGATCGCCAGATACGCAGTATTTT.

J is TRBJ2-3 and V is TRBV2; 8 bases are a match to TRBD2. The CDR3 spans 16 residues. Germline V gene sequence: CDR1 SNHLY, CDR2 FYNNEI. Losses at the gene ends were 0 bases for V and 2 bases for J; bases not matched to a gene: 4. CDR3 sequence (DNA): TGTGCCAGCAGTGAAGCGCCGGGGGGGCACACAGATACGCAGTATTTT. This codes for CASSEAPGGHTDTQYF.

This clonotype occurred a few times. This chain joins TRBV18 and TRBJ1-6; D possibly corresponds to TRBD1 (5 bases). This CDR3 comprises 13 residues. Trimming removed 4 bases from V and 14 bases from J, with 15 bases in between. Germline V gene data show CDR1 as KGHSH and CDR2 as LQKENI. The CDR3 region is CASSQDTKRSLHF. The CDR3 DNA reads as TGTGCCAGCTCACAGGACACGAAGAGATCCCTCCACTTT.

This clonotype was seen a few times. The rearrangement joins TRBV5-1 to TRBJ2-1, with TRBD1 matching over 10 bases. The J segment lost 4 bases and the V segment lost 7 bases, leaving 8 bases of the junction unmatched. Per germline, CDR1 SGHRS and CDR2 YFSETQ. CDR3 size: 15 residues. In nucleotides, the CDR3 is TGCGCCAGCGGCGTGTTGGGACAGGGGTACAATGAGCAGTTCTTC. It translates to CASGVLGQGYNEQFF.

The gene calls are TRBV4-3 and TRBJ2-1, with TRBD2 matching over 9 bases. This CDR3 has 14 amino acids. Trimming at V came to 4 bases and at J to 6 bases, leaving 4 bases not matched to a gene. CDR1 LGHNA and CDR2 YSLEER come from the germline V gene. The CDR3 region is CASSRETSGNEQFF. CDR3 nucleotide sequence: TGCGCCAGCAGCCGGGAGACTAGCGGCAATGAGCAGTTCTTC.

The V and J genes are TRBV7-9 and TRBJ2-7; either TRBD1 or TRBD2 may supply D (5 bases each). The CDR3 runs 13 residues. With 5 bases removed from V and 0 bases from J, the gap between germline ends came to 8 bases. The germline gives CDR1 SEHNR, CDR2 FQNEAQ (reference sequence). CDR3: CASSGGNSYEQYF. CDR3 bases: TGTGCCAGCAGCGGGGGTAACTCCTACGAGCAGTACTTC.

The V and J genes are TRBV10-3 and TRBJ2-7; TRBD1 or TRBD2 may be the D gene (5 bases each). The germline CDR1 and CDR2 sequences are ENHRY and SYGVKD. The CDR3 runs 13 residues. V was shortened by 10 bases and J by 2 bases, with 15 bases between the two germline ends. The chain's CDR3 is CATSGTEAYEQYF. The CDR3, as DNA: TGTGCCACCTCCGGGACGGAAGCCTACGAGCAGTACTTC.

This clonotype turned up a few times. The chain has TRBV5-1 and TRBJ2-1; D tentatively fits TRBD1 or TRBD2 (5 bases each). The CDR3 consists of 14 residues. V lost 0 bases and J 10 bases, leaving 14 bases between the germline ends. The germline V gene encodes CDR1 SGHRS and CDR2 YFSETQ. This CDR3 is CASSLGVRGVEQFF. The CDR3 nucleotides are TGCGCCAGCAGCTTGGGGGTGCGAGGGGTCGAGCAGTTCTTC.

The chain joins TRBV6-2 or TRBV6-3 to TRBJ2-1, with D unresolved. The CDR3 runs to 12 residues. Germline CDR1 reads MNHEY; CDR2 reads SVGEGT. Deletions cut 8 bases from V and 5 bases from J, with 10 bases between. CDR3 sequence (DNA): TGTGCCAGCGAAGGGATCCACAATGAGCAGTTCTTC. Encoded protein: CASEGIHNEQFF.